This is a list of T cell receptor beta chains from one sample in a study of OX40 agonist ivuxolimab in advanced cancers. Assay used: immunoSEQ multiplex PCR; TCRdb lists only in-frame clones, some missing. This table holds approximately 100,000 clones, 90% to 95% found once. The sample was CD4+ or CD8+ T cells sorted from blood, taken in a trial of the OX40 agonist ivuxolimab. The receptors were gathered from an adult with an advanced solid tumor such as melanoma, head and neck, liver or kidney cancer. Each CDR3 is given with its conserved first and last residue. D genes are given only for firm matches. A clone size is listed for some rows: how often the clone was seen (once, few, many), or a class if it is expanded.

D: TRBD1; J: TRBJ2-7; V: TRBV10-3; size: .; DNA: TGTGCCATCAGTCCGGGACAGAATGTCTACGAGCAGTACTTC; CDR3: CAISPGQNVYEQYF
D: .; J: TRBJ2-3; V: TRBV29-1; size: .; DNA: TGCAGCTTTAGACGGGGAGCAGATACGCAGTATTTT; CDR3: CSFRRGADTQYF
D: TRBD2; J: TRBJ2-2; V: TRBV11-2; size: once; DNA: TGTGCCAGCAGCTTAGGCTGGGCAGCGGGAGAGGGTGGGGAGCTGTTTTTT; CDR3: CASSLGWAAGEGGELFF
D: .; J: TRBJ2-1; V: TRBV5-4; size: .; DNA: TGTGCCAGCAGCCCTACGGGGGTTAATTACAATGGGCAGTTCTTC; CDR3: CASSPTGVNYNGQFF
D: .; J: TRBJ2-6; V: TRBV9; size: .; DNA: TGTGCCAGCAGCGTAGCCGGCGGGTTAGGGACTGGGGCCAACGTCCTGACTTTC; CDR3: CASSVAGGLGTGANVLTF
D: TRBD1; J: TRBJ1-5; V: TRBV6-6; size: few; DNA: TGTGCCAGCCAGGCGGGACAGAGTCAGCCCCAGCATTTT; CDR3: CASQAGQSQPQHF
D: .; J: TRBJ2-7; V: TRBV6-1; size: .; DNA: TGTGCCAGCAGCCCTTCATACGGGAGCCTCTACGAGCAGTACTTC; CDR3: CASSPSYGSLYEQYF
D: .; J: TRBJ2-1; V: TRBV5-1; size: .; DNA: TGCGCCAGCAGCTTGGGACAGTACAATGAGCAGTTCTTC; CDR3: CASSLGQYNEQFF
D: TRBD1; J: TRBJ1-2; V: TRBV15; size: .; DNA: TGTGCCACCGGGAGGACAGGGAACTATGGCTACACCTTC; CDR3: CATGRTGNYGYTF
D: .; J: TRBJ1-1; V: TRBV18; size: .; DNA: TGTGCCAGCTCAGATAACAAGAACACTGAAGCTTTCTTT; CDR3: CASSDNKNTEAFF
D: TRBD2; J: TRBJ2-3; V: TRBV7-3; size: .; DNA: TGTGCCAGCAGCTCGGGACTACGGGCAGATACGCAGTATTTT; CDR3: CASSSGLRADTQYF
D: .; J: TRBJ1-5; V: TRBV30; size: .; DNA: TGTGCCTGGAGTGTAGGAGGTAGCAATCAGCCCCAGCATTTT; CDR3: CAWSVGGSNQPQHF
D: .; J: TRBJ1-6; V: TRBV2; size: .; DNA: TGTGCCAGCAGTGTATCAGATACCTATAATTCACCCCTCCACTTT; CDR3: CASSVSDTYNSPLHF
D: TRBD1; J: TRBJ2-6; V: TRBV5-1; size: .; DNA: TGCGCCAGCAGCGTCTCACAGGGGACCTCTGGGGCCAACGTCCTGACTTTC; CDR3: CASSVSQGTSGANVLTF
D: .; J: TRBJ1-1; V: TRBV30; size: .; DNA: TGTGCCTGGAGTGTAATGACCACAGGAACTGAAGCTTTCTTT; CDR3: CAWSVMTTGTEAFF
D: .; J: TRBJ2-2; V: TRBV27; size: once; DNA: TGTGCCAGCAGTTTAAGGACCGACACCGGGGAGCTGTTTTTT; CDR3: CASSLRTDTGELFF
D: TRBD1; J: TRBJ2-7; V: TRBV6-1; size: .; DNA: TGTGCCAGCAGTGTGGGCAGGGGGTACGAGCAGTACTTC; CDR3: CASSVGRGYEQYF
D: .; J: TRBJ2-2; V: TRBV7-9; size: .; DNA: TGTGCCAGCACCAGGACCGGGGGTGACACCGGGGAGCTGTTTTTT; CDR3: CASTRTGGDTGELFF
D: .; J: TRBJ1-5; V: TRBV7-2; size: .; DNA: TGTGCCAGCAGCCTCGACACCAATCAGCCCCAGCATTTT; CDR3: CASSLDTNQPQHF
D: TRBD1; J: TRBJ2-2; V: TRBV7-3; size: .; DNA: TGTGCCAGCAGCGCCACGGGGACAGGGTCCGGGGAGCTGTTTTTT; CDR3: CASSATGTGSGELFF
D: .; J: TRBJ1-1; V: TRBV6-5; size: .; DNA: TGTGCCAGCAGCCGACAGGTCTCCACTGAAGCTTTCTTT; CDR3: CASSRQVSTEAFF
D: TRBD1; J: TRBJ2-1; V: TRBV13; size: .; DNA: TGTGCCAGCAGCCGAAGGACAGGGATCTACAATGAGCAGTTCTTC; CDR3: CASSRRTGIYNEQFF